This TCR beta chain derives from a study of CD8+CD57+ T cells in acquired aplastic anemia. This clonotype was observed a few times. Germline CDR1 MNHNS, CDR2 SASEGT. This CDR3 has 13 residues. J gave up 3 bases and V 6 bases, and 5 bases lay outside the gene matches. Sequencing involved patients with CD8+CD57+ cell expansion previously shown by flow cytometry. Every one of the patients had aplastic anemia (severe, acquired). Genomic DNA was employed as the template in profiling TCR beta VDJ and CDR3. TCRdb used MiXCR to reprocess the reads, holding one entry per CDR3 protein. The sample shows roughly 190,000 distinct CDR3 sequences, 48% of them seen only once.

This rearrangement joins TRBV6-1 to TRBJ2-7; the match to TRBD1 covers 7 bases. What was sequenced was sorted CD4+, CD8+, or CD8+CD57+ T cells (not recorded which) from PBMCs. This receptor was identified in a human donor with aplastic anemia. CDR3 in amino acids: CASSRTGDYEQYF. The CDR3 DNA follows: TGTGCCAGCAGCCGGACAGGTGACTACGAGCAGTACTTC.